Detailed here is one TCR beta chain. Its antigen is currently unknown. This record comes from a study of cytomegalovirus exposure and HLA in healthy donors. Study-wide results and limits: A later look showed TCR association rates differing by HLA locus, highest for DRB1 and lowest for HLA-C.

The CDR3 covers 16 residues. Germline trimming cut 6 bases from V and 4 bases from J; bases unmatched to any gene: 12. Germline V gives CDR1 MNHEY, CDR2 SMNVEV (reference sequence). The PCR ran on 60 Vbeta and 13 Jbeta primers. Method: immunoSEQ multiplex PCR; TCRdb's copy keeps in-frame clones and lacks some. Altogether approximately 150,000 clones are present, 75% to 90% being singletons, with the ten largest covering around 7.2%. The chain links TRBV27 to TRBJ2-1, with TRBD2 matching over 7 bases. This TCR came from a man under 40 in good health and CMV-seropositive. Material: PBMCs. The CDR3 sequence: CASSPWGRGTYNEQFF. CDR3 coding DNA: TGTGCCAGCAGCCCTTGGGGGAGGGGAACTTACAATGAGCAGTTCTTC.